The clone carrying this TCR beta chain was seen at least ten times. Its matching antigen is unknown. This entry is derived from a study of regulatory T cells in long-lasting Graves disease. Study-wide context: Prior antithyroid drug treatment in newly diagnosed Graves' patients lasted under 3 months. Findings and caveats of the study: Persistent disease preferred TRBV28, TRBJ1-2 and TRBJ2-5.

Documented time point: newly diagnosed GD, antithyroid drugs for less than 3 months. TCR sequences were obtained from RNA taken from PBMCs. CDR3 length: 15 residues. V lost 3 bases and J 5 bases, leaving 13 bases between the germline ends. In building TCR beta libraries, iRepertoire HTBI primers were used together with Arm-PCR of CDR3 regions. Per the original methods: The samples included approximately 60 TRBV and more than 12 TRBJ segments. TCRdb re-called the multiplex PCR reads through MiXCR, storing one row per CDR3 protein. The V and J calls, along with clone size, are taken from TCRdb and not from the paper's own processing. The sample has a few hundred thousand distinct CDR3 sequences, over 9.5% seen once. This same sample was also taken into another study, of T cells in Graves' hyperthyroidism and ophthalmopathy. Turning to that study: Clonotypes that were expanded in thyroid above 0.001 mostly appeared in blood too.

This rearrangement joins TRBV12-3 or TRBV12-4 to TRBJ1-4; D not resolved. The starting material was peripheral blood mononuclear cells (PBMCs), obtained at new diagnosis, from a patient treated with antithyroid drugs. The receptor was derived from a woman between 18 and 29 years old with Graves disease. The CDR3 bases are TGTGCCAGCAGTTTTCTCATAACGGGGAATGAAAAACTGTTTTTT. Residues: CASSFLITGNEKLFF.